A selection of T cell receptor beta chains follows, all from one sample in a study of blood T cells in healthy people across ages. TCRdb analysed the 5' RACE reads with MiXCR anew, one entry per CDR3 protein. The sample carries roughly 1.6 million distinct CDR3 sequences, roughly 32% recorded once. The sequencing input was blood. These receptors came from a woman aged 25 to 39 in good health. Each CDR3 is given with its conserved first and last residue. A D gene is named only where the DNA matches it firmly. Part of the rows lack a size; the others show once, few, many or a class for expanded clones.

J gene: TRBJ2-1
clone size: once
D gene: TRBD1
V gene: TRBV5-8
CDR3 protein: CASSHGQVPQEQFF
CDR3 DNA: TGTGCCAGCAGCCACGGACAGGTCCCCCAGGAGCAGTTCTTC

J gene: TRBJ2-7
clone size: few
D gene: TRBD2
V gene: TRBV19
CDR3 protein: CASSTRTSGEPPAEQYF
CDR3 DNA: TGTGCCAGTAGTACCCGGACTAGCGGGGAACCCCCGGCCGAGCAGTACTTC

J gene: TRBJ2-3
clone size: .
D gene: .
V gene: TRBV7-9
CDR3 protein: CASSFRPGGDTQYF
CDR3 DNA: TGTGCCAGCAGCTTTCGGCCAGGAGGGGATACGCAGTATTTT

J gene: TRBJ1-4
clone size: few
D gene: .
V gene: TRBV12-3/TRBV12-4
CDR3 protein: CASSFTGEKLFF
CDR3 DNA: TGTGCCAGCAGTTTTACCGGGGAGAAACTGTTTTTT

J gene: TRBJ2-5
clone size: many
D gene: TRBD1
V gene: TRBV6-6
CDR3 protein: CASREVGQGRKETQYF
CDR3 DNA: TGTGCCAGCAGAGAGGTTGGACAGGGGCGTAAAGAGACCCAGTACTTC

J gene: TRBJ2-7
clone size: .
D gene: TRBD1
V gene: TRBV12-3/TRBV12-4
CDR3 protein: CASSLGTGGWYEQYF
CDR3 DNA: TGTGCCAGCAGTTTAGGGACAGGGGGCTGGTACGAGCAGTACTTC

J gene: TRBJ2-6
clone size: .
D gene: TRBD1
V gene: TRBV10-3
CDR3 protein: CAITDRASGANVLTF
CDR3 DNA: TGTGCCATCACCGACAGGGCCTCTGGGGCCAACGTCCTGACTTTC

J gene: TRBJ2-1
clone size: many
D gene: .
V gene: TRBV24-1
CDR3 protein: CAPSGIKAYNEQFF
CDR3 DNA: TGTGCTCCCTCGGGGATAAAAGCCTACAATGAGCAGTTCTTC

J gene: TRBJ1-1
clone size: .
D gene: .
V gene: TRBV13
CDR3 protein: CASSLVRQLNTEAFF
CDR3 DNA: TGTGCCAGCAGCTTAGTTCGACAGCTAAACACTGAAGCTTTCTTT

J gene: TRBJ2-5
clone size: .
D gene: .
V gene: TRBV7-8
CDR3 protein: CASSLATLRETQYF
CDR3 DNA: TGTGCCAGCAGCTTGGCGACACTCCGGGAGACCCAGTACTTC

J gene: TRBJ2-3
clone size: few
D gene: .
V gene: TRBV20-1
CDR3 protein: CSARGDVGSTDTQYF
CDR3 DNA: TGCAGTGCTAGAGGGGACGTGGGTTCCACAGATACGCAGTATTTT

J gene: TRBJ2-7
clone size: few
D gene: .
V gene: TRBV5-6
CDR3 protein: CASSLTDTVYEQYF
CDR3 DNA: TGTGCCAGCAGCTTGACAGATACCGTTTACGAGCAGTACTTC

J gene: TRBJ2-3
clone size: few
D gene: TRBD2
V gene: TRBV11-2
CDR3 protein: CASSLDWVAGGPTDTQYF
CDR3 DNA: TGTGCCAGCAGCTTAGATTGGGTAGCGGGGGGGCCAACAGATACGCAGTATTTT

J gene: TRBJ1-6
clone size: few
D gene: .
V gene: TRBV7-6
CDR3 protein: CASSPADSYNSPLHF
CDR3 DNA: TGTGCCAGCAGCCCCGCGGACAGCTATAATTCACCCCTCCACTTT

J gene: TRBJ2-7
clone size: few
D gene: TRBD1
V gene: TRBV4-1
CDR3 protein: CASSFGQGESYEQYF
CDR3 DNA: TGCGCCAGCAGTTTCGGACAGGGAGAATCCTACGAGCAGTACTTC

J gene: TRBJ1-2
clone size: .
D gene: TRBD1
V gene: TRBV27
CDR3 protein: CARSPGQGFYGYTF
CDR3 DNA: TGTGCCCGCAGTCCCGGACAGGGGTTTTATGGCTACACCTTC

J gene: TRBJ1-1
clone size: once
D gene: .
V gene: TRBV2
CDR3 protein: CASSFRTYGRTEAFF
CDR3 DNA: TGTGCCAGCAGTTTCCGGACCTACGGTCGAACTGAAGCTTTCTTT

J gene: TRBJ2-3
clone size: .
D gene: TRBD2
V gene: TRBV7-9
CDR3 protein: CASRGLAEDTQYF
CDR3 DNA: TGTGCCAGCAGAGGACTAGCGGAAGATACGCAGTATTTT

J gene: TRBJ2-1
clone size: once
D gene: .
V gene: TRBV20-1
CDR3 protein: CSATGYVSSYNEQFF
CDR3 DNA: TGCAGTGCTACGGGTTATGTTAGCTCCTACAATGAGCAGTTCTTC

J gene: TRBJ1-1
clone size: .
D gene: TRBD1
V gene: TRBV5-1
CDR3 protein: CASSLLTGEEAFF
CDR3 DNA: TGCGCCAGCAGCTTACTGACAGGGGAGGAAGCTTTCTTT

J gene: TRBJ2-3
clone size: many
D gene: .
V gene: TRBV29-1
CDR3 protein: CSGSRQTSTDTQYF
CDR3 DNA: TGCAGCGGAAGCCGCCAGACTAGCACAGATACGCAGTATTTT

J gene: TRBJ2-7
clone size: .
D gene: TRBD2
V gene: TRBV20-1
CDR3 protein: CSARDRSGTPYEQYF
CDR3 DNA: TGCAGTGCTAGAGATCGGAGCGGGACGCCCTACGAGCAGTACTTC

J gene: TRBJ1-4
clone size: .
D gene: TRBD1
V gene: TRBV9
CDR3 protein: CASSTPKDRAGEKLFF
CDR3 DNA: TGTGCCAGCAGCACGCCAAAGGACAGGGCAGGTGAAAAACTGTTTTTT

J gene: TRBJ1-4
clone size: few
D gene: TRBD1
V gene: TRBV29-1
CDR3 protein: CSVRTGKNEKLFF
CDR3 DNA: TGCAGCGTTAGGACAGGAAAAAATGAAAAACTGTTTTTT

J gene: TRBJ2-3
clone size: .
D gene: .
V gene: TRBV6-1
CDR3 protein: CASSELISLNPQVADTQYF
CDR3 DNA: TGTGCCAGCAGTGAGTTGATCAGCCTAAACCCCCAGGTGGCAGATACGCAGTATTTT

J gene: TRBJ2-3
clone size: .
D gene: TRBD1
V gene: TRBV10-3
CDR3 protein: CAISGVQGTDTQYF
CDR3 DNA: TGTGCCATCAGTGGGGTACAGGGGACAGATACGCAGTATTTT

J gene: TRBJ2-7
clone size: .
D gene: .
V gene: TRBV30
CDR3 protein: CALRREFFSYEQYF
CDR3 DNA: TGTGCCCTTCGACGTGAGTTCTTCTCCTACGAGCAGTACTTC

J gene: TRBJ1-1
clone size: .
D gene: TRBD1
V gene: TRBV10-3
CDR3 protein: CAISEPKGLGTGGGTEAFF
CDR3 DNA: TGTGCCATCAGTGAGCCGAAAGGCCTTGGGACAGGGGGCGGCACTGAAGCTTTCTTT

J gene: TRBJ2-7
clone size: few
D gene: TRBD2
V gene: TRBV28
CDR3 protein: CASKANSGRAHKQYF
CDR3 DNA: TGTGCCAGCAAAGCGAATAGCGGGAGGGCCCACAAGCAGTACTTC

J gene: TRBJ2-7
clone size: .
D gene: TRBD1
V gene: TRBV28
CDR3 protein: CASTFTGTGVHEQYF
CDR3 DNA: TGTGCCAGCACCTTCACCGGGACAGGTGTCCACGAGCAGTACTTC

J gene: TRBJ2-3
clone size: few
D gene: TRBD1
V gene: TRBV20-1
CDR3 protein: CSATEDRDFADTQYF
CDR3 DNA: TGCAGTGCCACCGAGGACAGGGATTTTGCAGATACGCAGTATTTT

J gene: TRBJ2-1
clone size: .
D gene: .
V gene: TRBV9
CDR3 protein: CASSAQDLKGDEQFF
CDR3 DNA: TGTGCCAGCAGCGCCCAGGACCTCAAAGGCGATGAGCAGTTCTTC

J gene: TRBJ2-1
clone size: .
D gene: TRBD2
V gene: TRBV7-3
CDR3 protein: CASSLLGRENEQFF
CDR3 DNA: TGTGCCAGCAGCTTATTGGGGCGGGAGAATGAGCAGTTCTTC

J gene: TRBJ2-3
clone size: .
D gene: .
V gene: TRBV4-2
CDR3 protein: CASSQDGRATTTDTQYF
CDR3 DNA: TGTGCCAGCAGCCAAGATGGGCGGGCTACCACCACAGATACGCAGTATTTT

J gene: TRBJ2-1
clone size: few
D gene: .
V gene: TRBV5-1
CDR3 protein: CASGDHNEQFF
CDR3 DNA: TGCGCCAGCGGCGATCACAATGAGCAGTTCTTC

J gene: TRBJ2-5
clone size: .
D gene: .
V gene: TRBV6-1
CDR3 protein: CASSQPATQYF
CDR3 DNA: TGTGCCAGCAGTCAGCCGGCGACCCAGTACTTC

J gene: TRBJ2-7
clone size: .
D gene: .
V gene: TRBV6-6
CDR3 protein: CATRGGQSSYEQYF
CDR3 DNA: TGTGCCACGAGGGGGGGGCAGAGCTCCTACGAGCAGTACTTC

J gene: TRBJ2-5
clone size: .
D gene: TRBD1
V gene: TRBV5-1
CDR3 protein: CASSLATGGREAQYF
CDR3 DNA: TGCGCCAGCAGCTTGGCCACAGGGGGCCGGGAGGCCCAGTACTTC

J gene: TRBJ2-1
clone size: .
D gene: .
V gene: TRBV6-4
CDR3 protein: CASSDSMSGEQFF
CDR3 DNA: TGTGCCAGCAGTGACTCGATGTCTGGGGAGCAGTTCTTC

J gene: TRBJ1-1
clone size: .
D gene: .
V gene: TRBV3-1
CDR3 protein: CAGSQAWGRGAEAFF
CDR3 DNA: TGTGCCGGCAGCCAAGCTTGGGGCAGGGGAGCTGAAGCTTTCTTT

J gene: TRBJ1-4
clone size: few
D gene: .
V gene: TRBV20-1
CDR3 protein: CSAPPGGQGEKLFF
CDR3 DNA: TGCAGTGCCCCGCCCGGGGGGCAGGGTGAAAAACTGTTTTTT

J gene: TRBJ2-1
clone size: .
D gene: .
V gene: TRBV30
CDR3 protein: CAWSTDSNEQFF
CDR3 DNA: TGTGCCTGGAGTACGGACTCCAATGAGCAGTTCTTC

J gene: TRBJ2-1
clone size: .
D gene: .
V gene: TRBV3-1
CDR3 protein: CASSQDFGGNSYNEQFF
CDR3 DNA: TGTGCCAGCAGCCAAGACTTTGGCGGGAATTCCTACAATGAGCAGTTCTTC

J gene: TRBJ1-1
clone size: .
D gene: .
V gene: TRBV18
CDR3 protein: CASSPSTGETNTEAFF
CDR3 DNA: TGTGCCAGCTCACCCAGTACGGGGGAAACGAACACTGAAGCTTTCTTT